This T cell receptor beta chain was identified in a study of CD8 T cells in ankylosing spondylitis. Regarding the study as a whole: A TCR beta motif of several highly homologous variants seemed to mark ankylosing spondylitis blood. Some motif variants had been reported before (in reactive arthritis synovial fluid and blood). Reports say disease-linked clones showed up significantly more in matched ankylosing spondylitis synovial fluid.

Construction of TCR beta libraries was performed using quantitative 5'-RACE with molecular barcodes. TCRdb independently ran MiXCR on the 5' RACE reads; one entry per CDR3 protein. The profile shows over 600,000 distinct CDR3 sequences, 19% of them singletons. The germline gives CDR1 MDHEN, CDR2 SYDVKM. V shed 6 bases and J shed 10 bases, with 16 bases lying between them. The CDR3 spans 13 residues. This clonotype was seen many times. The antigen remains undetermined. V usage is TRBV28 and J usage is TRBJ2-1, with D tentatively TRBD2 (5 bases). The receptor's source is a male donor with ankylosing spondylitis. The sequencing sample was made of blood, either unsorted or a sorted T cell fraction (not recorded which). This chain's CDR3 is CASSHLQRREQFF. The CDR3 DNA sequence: TGTGCCAGCAGCCACCTACAGCGGCGGGAGCAGTTCTTC.